This TCR beta chain was profiled in a study of response to subunit inactivated influenza vaccine. The CDR3 is 15 residues long. CDR1 and CDR2 (germline): LGHDT, YNNKEL (reference sequence). Trimming removed 4 bases from V and 2 bases from J; junction bases left unmatched: 7. TCRdb independently ran MiXCR on the RT-PCR reads; one entry per CDR3 protein. The data hold around 580,000 distinct CDR3 sequences, with around 15% observed a single time. This clonotype has a handful of counts. The specimen comprised PBMCs from blood, sampled about 11 days after vaccination. The source of this sequence is a middle-aged man who received an inactivated influenza vaccine. V gene TRBV3-1 combines with J gene TRBJ1-2; 7 bases fit TRBD1. CDR3 protein: CASSRRSQGNYGYTF. In DNA, the CDR3 is TGTGCCAGCAGCCGGAGGTCACAGGGGAACTATGGCTACACCTTC.